This record concerns one TCR beta chain sequence. Its target is unknown. Its ends do not fully match the called genes, so a read error is possible. Germline V gene data show CDR1 as SSHAT and CDR2 as FNYEAQ (reference sequence). This CDR3 has 16 residues. The sample is drawn from a study of shared clonotypes between healthy human individuals. Study observations and caveats: Rarefaction revealed incomplete sorted-subset sequencing despite large depth.

Naive CD8 cells lacked CD45RO, underwent positive selection for CCR7 and left out terminally differentiated effector memory CD45RA+ cells. TCRdb keeps only in-frame clones here, not all; method: immunoSEQ multiplex PCR. Here the sample spans some 1,900,000 clones, less than 95% being singletons. The receptor's source is a man younger than 35 in good health. This sequence joins TRBV7-7 and TRBJ2-2; 7 nucleotides line up with TRBD2. The sequencing sample was made of naive CD8+ T cells sorted from blood. The CDR3 sequence: CASSLVGGTNTGELFF. Here the CDR3 DNA reads TGTGCTAGCAGCTTAGTCGGGGGGACGAACACCGGGGAGCTGTTTTTT.